The TCR beta chain described here comes from a study of shared clonotypes between healthy human individuals. Overall study results and limits: Generally, naive subsets (rather than memory subsets) showed larger estimated richness.

Only CD45RO-negative cells positively selected for CCR7 counted as naive CD8 cells, so terminally differentiated effector memory CD45RA+ cells were excluded. Germline lookup yields CDR1 SGHNT and CDR2 YYREEE (reference sequence). CDR3 length equals 15 residues. With V trimmed by 4 bases and J by 4 bases, 2 bases remained unmatched. Tens of thousands of T cell genomes, or around 200 ng DNA, went into the sorted-subset replicate PCRs. Only in-frame clones appear in the TCRdb table, and some are missing; sequencing was by immunoSEQ multiplex PCR. The sample lists some 2.1 million clones, about 94% occurring once. As regards this clone: The antigen remains undetermined.

This chain uses TRBV5-4 with TRBJ2-3; 14 positions match TRBD2. The sample comprised naive CD8+ T cells from PBMCs. The TCR originated in a man aged 18 to 29 in good health. Some clones in this sample may be carry-over from other donors' samples. CDR3 nucleotides: TGTGCCAGCAGCGCGGGACTAGCGGGAGCAGATACGCAGTATTTT. It encodes CASSAGLAGADTQYF. The full variable domain, with the rest looked up from reference TRBV5-4 and TRBJ2-3, is ETGVTQSPTHLIKTRGQQVTLRCSSQSGHNTVSWYQQALGQGPQFIFQYYREEENGRGNFPPRFSGLQFPNYSSELNVNALELDDSALYLCASSAGLAGADTQYFGPGTRLTVL.